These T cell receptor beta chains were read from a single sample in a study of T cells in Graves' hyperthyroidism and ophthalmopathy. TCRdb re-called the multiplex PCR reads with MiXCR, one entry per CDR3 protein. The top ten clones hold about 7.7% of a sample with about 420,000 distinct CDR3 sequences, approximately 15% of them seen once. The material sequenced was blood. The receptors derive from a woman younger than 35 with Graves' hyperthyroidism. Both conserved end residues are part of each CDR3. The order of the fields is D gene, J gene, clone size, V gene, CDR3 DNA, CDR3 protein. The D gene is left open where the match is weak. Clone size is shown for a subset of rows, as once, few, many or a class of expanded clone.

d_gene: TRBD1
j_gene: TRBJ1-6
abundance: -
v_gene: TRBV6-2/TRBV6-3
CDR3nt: TGTGCCAGCAGACAGGGGCGGTCACCCCTCCACTTT
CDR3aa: CASRQGRSPLHF

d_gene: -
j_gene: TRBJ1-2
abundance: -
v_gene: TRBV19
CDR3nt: TGTGCCAGTAGTTCCCCGACAGATTTTAACTATGGCTACACCTTC
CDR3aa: CASSSPTDFNYGYTF

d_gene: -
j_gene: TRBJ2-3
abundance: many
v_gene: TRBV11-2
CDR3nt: TGTGCCAGCAGCTTAGCCTGGGATACGCAGTATTTT
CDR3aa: CASSLAWDTQYF

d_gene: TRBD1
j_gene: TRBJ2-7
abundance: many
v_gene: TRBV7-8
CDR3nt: TGTGCCAGCAGCTTACCTCCGGGACAGGACTACGAGCAGTACTTC
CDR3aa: CASSLPPGQDYEQYF

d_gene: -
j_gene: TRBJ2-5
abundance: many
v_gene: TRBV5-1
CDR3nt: TGCGCCAGCAGCTTGGCCTCACTACCGCAAGAGACCCAGTACTTC
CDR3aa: CASSLASLPQETQYF

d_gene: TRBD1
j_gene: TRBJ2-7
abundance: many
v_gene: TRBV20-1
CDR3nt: TGCAGTGCCACAGGGGCCCTCCGAGGGGTCGAGCAGTACTTC
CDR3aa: CSATGALRGVEQYF

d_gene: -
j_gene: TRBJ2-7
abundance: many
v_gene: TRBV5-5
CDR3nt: TGTGCCAGCAGCTTGTACGGGGACGAGCAGTACTTC
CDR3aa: CASSLYGDEQYF

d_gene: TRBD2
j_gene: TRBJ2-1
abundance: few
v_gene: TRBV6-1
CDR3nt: TGTGCCAGCAGGGGGACTAGCGGGAGTTCCTACAATGAGCAGTTCTTC
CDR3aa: CASRGTSGSSYNEQFF

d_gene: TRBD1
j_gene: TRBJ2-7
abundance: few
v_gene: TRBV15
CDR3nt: TGTGCCACCAGCAGAGATTCCGGGACAGTTTACTACGAGCAGTACTTC
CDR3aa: CATSRDSGTVYYEQYF

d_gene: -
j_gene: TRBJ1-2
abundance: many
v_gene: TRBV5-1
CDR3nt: TGCGCCAGCAGCCCTGGGGACGGTCGTGAGGATGGCTACACCTTC
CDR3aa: CASSPGDGREDGYTF

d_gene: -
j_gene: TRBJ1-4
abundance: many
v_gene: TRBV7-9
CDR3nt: TGTGCCAGCAGCTCCGAACGTGTCCTCCGTAATGAAAAACTGTTTTTT
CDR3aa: CASSSERVLRNEKLFF

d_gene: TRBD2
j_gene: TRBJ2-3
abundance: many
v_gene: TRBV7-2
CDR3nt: TGTGCCAGCAGCTTGGAACTAGCGGGAGGGCCGAATACGCAGTATTTT
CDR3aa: CASSLELAGGPNTQYF

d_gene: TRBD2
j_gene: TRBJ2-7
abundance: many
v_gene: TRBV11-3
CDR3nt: TGTGCCAGCAGCTTAGCCGTGGGACTAGCGCGTCTAGAGCAGTACTTC
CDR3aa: CASSLAVGLARLEQYF

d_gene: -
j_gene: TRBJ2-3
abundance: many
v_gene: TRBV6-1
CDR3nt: TGTGCCAGCAGTCGCCTTGGTCCCCCCACAGATACGCAGTATTTT
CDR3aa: CASSRLGPPTDTQYF

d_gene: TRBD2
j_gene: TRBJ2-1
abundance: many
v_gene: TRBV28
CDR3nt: TGTGCCAGCAGTTTCCCCGGCGTTAGCGGGGGCCCCTACAATGAGCAGTTCTTC
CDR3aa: CASSFPGVSGGPYNEQFF

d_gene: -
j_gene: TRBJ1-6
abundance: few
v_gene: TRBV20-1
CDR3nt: TGCAGTGCTAGTTCCGCAGGAGGTCAGTCACCCCTCCACTTT
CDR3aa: CSASSAGGQSPLHF

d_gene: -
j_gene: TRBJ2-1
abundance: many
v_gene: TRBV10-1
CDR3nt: TGCGCCAGCAGTGAGTCGAGTACTGACAATGAGCAGTTCTTC
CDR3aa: CASSESSTDNEQFF

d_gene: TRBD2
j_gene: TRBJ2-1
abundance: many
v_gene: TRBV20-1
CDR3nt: TGCAGTGCTATCTTGGCGGGAGACTACTCTGAGCAGTTCTTC
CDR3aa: CSAILAGDYSEQFF

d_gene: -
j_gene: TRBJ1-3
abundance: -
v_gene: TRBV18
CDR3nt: TGTGCCAGCTCACCCCCTGGGGGGCGCACGGGAAACACCATATATTTT
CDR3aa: CASSPPGGRTGNTIYF

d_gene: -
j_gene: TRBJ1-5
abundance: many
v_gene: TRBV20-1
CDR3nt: TGCAGTGCTAGGGATCAGTTTAGCAATCAGCCCCAGCATTTT
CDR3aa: CSARDQFSNQPQHF

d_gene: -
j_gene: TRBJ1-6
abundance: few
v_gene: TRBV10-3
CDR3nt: TGTGCCATCAGGGTGGGCAGCTCCTATAATTCACCCCTCCACTTT
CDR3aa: CAIRVGSSYNSPLHF

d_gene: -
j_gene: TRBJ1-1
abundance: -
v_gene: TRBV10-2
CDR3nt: TGCGCCAGCAGTGATAACGGGGGAAGAGGTGCTTTCTTT
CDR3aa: CASSDNGGRGAFF

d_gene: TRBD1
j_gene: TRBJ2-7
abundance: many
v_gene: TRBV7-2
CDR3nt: TGTGCCAGCAGCCGAGGGACAGAAATCCCCTACGAGCAGTACTTC
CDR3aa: CASSRGTEIPYEQYF

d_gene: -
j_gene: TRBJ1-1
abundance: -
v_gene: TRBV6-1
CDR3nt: TGTGCCAGCAGTGATGGGGCCGGGGCCATTAAAGCTTTCTTT
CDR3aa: CASSDGAGAIKAFF

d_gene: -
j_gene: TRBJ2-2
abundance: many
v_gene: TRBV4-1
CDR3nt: TGCGCCAGCAGCAACCTAGACAGCAACACCGGGGAGCTGTTTTTT
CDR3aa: CASSNLDSNTGELFF

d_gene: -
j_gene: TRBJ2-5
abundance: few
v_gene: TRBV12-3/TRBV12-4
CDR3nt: TGTGCCAGCAGCCCCCCGCTAGCGAACCAAGAGACCCAGTACTTC
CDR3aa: CASSPPLANQETQYF

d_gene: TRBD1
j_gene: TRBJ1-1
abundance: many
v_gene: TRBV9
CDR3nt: TGTGCCAGCAGCCGAGGACAGGGAATGAACACTGAAGCTTTCTTT
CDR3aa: CASSRGQGMNTEAFF

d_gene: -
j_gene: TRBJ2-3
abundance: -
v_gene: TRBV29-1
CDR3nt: TGCAGCGCGGGACCCACAGATACGCAGTATTTT
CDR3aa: CSAGPTDTQYF

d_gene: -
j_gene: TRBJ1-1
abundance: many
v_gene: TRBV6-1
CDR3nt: TGTGCCAGCAGGCCCCTCGGGACACGGAACACTGAAGCTTTCTTT
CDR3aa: CASRPLGTRNTEAFF

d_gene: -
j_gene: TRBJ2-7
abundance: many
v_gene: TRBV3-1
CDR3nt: TGTGCCAGCAGCCAAGTAATTCGGGCCCCAAGGGACGAGCAGTACTTC
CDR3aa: CASSQVIRAPRDEQYF

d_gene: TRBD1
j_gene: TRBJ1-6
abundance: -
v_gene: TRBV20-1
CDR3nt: TGCAGTGCAGCGGACAGGGAAGGCTATAATCCACCCCTCCACTTT
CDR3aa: CSAADREGYNPPLHF

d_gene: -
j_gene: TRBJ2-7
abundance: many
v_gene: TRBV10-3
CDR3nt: TGTGCCATCAGTGATCCTTACGAGCAGTACTTC
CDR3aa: CAISDPYEQYF

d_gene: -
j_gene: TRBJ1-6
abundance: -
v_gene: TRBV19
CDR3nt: TGTGCCAGTAGTTCTGGTGGGCAGGCGAATTCACCCCTCCACTTT
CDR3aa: CASSSGGQANSPLHF

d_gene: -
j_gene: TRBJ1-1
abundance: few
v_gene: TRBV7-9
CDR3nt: TGTGCCAGCAGCGGCCCCGGATCATTGAACACTGAAGCTTTCTTT
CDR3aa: CASSGPGSLNTEAFF

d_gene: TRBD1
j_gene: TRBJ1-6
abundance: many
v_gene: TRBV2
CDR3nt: TGTGCCAGCATAGGACAGGGGTTGTCCCAACCCCTCCACTTT
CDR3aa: CASIGQGLSQPLHF

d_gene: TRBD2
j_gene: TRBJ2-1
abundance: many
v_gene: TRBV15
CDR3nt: TGTGCCACCAGCAGAGGATTTCCCGGGACTAGCGGTTACAATGAGCAGTTCTTC
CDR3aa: CATSRGFPGTSGYNEQFF

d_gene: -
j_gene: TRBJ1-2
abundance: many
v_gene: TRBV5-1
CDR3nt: TGCGCCAGCAGCTTTAGGTCCGGGGACAACTATGGCTACACCTTC
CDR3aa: CASSFRSGDNYGYTF

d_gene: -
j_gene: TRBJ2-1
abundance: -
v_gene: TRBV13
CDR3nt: TGTGCCAGCAGTCAAAACTATCCGGCTAGTCGGGGTGAGCAGTTCTTC
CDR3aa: CASSQNYPASRGEQFF

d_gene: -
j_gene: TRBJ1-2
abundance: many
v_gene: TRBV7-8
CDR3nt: TGTGCCAGCAGCTTAGGGGGACTTTCTAACTATGGCTACACCTTC
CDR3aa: CASSLGGLSNYGYTF